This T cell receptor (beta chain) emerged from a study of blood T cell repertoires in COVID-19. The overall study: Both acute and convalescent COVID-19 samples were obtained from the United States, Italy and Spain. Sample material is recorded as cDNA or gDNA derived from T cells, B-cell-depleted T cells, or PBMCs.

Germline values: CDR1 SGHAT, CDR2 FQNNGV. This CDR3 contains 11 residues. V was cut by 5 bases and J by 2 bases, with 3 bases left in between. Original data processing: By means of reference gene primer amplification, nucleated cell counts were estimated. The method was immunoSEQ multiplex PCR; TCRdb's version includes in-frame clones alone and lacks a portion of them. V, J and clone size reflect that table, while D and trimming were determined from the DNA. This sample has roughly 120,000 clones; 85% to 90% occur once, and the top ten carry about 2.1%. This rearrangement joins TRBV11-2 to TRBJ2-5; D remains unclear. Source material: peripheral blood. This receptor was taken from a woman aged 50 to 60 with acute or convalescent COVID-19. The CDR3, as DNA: TGTGCCAGCAGCCTGCAAGAGACCCAGTACTTC. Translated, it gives CASSLQETQYF.